A selection of T cell receptor beta chains follows, all from one sample in a study of T cells in narcolepsy. Only in-frame clones appear in the TCRdb table, and some are missing; sequencing was by immunoSEQ multiplex PCR. The table includes about 30,000 clones, roughly 80% detected once. The sample taken for sequencing was CD45RA- memory CD4+ T cells from PBMCs. These receptors originate from a human donor with narcolepsy. The CDR3 runs from the conserved cysteine through the conserved F or W. D genes are given only for firm matches. Not all rows give a size; the values are once, few, many and, for expanded clones, a class.

.	TRBD2	15	TRBV19	TRBJ2-2	CASSILAGDTGELFF	TGTGCCAGTAGTATACTAGCGGGAGACACCGGGGAGCTGTTTTTT
.	.	12	TRBV11-2	TRBJ1-3	CASSLDRNTIYF	TGTGCCAGCAGCTTAGATCGAAACACCATATATTTT
.	TRBD1	14	TRBV5-1	TRBJ2-5	CASSLTGGGETQYF	TGCGCCAGCAGCTTAACAGGGGGTGGGGAGACCCAGTACTTC
.	TRBD1	14	TRBV7-2	TRBJ1-6	CASSLGQAIPPLHF	TGTGCCAGCAGTCTCGGACAGGCCATTCCACCCCTCCACTTT
.	.	14	TRBV19	TRBJ2-1	CASSKPPGGNEQFF	TGTGCCAGTAGTAAACCCCCGGGCGGGAATGAGCAGTTCTTC
.	.	15	TRBV5-1	TRBJ2-2	CASSLAGADTGELFF	TGCGCCAGCAGCTTGGCCGGGGCAGACACCGGGGAGCTGTTTTTT
.	TRBD1	14	TRBV5-1	TRBJ1-2	CASSLNEGARGYTF	TGCGCCAGCAGCTTGAATGAGGGGGCGAGAGGCTACACCTTC
.	.	15	TRBV14	TRBJ1-2	CASSDSGRPSYGYTF	TGTGCCAGCAGCGATTCGGGACGGCCCAGCTATGGCTACACCTTC
once	TRBD1	13	TRBV28	TRBJ1-2	CATTFDRVYGYTF	TGTGCCACCACCTTCGACAGGGTCTATGGCTACACCTTC
.	.	16	TRBV7-9	TRBJ2-1	CASSPLGGGGSNEQFF	TGTGCCAGCAGCCCCCTTGGGGGAGGGGGTAGCAATGAGCAGTTCTTC
.	.	14	TRBV19	TRBJ1-4	CASNTFATNEKLFF	TGTGCCAGTAACACTTTTGCAACTAATGAAAAACTGTTTTTT
.	.	16	TRBV30	TRBJ2-1	CAWSVRGTSRYNEQFF	TGTGCCTGGAGTGTACGAGGCACTAGCAGATACAATGAGCAGTTCTTC
.	TRBD2	17	TRBV5-6	TRBJ2-7	CASSPRPGRGTSYEQYF	TGTGCCAGCAGCCCCCGACCTGGGCGGGGGACCTCCTACGAGCAGTACTTC
few	.	13	TRBV7-2	TRBJ1-4	CAWAGGPNEKLFF	TGTGCCTGGGCCGGGGGTCCTAATGAAAAACTGTTTTTT
.	.	14	TRBV14	TRBJ2-5	CASSPGPRRETQYF	TGTGCCAGCAGCCCCGGACCACGACGGGAGACCCAGTACTTC
.	TRBD2	14	TRBV6-1	TRBJ2-5	CASRVGGALETQYF	TGTGCCAGCAGGGTCGGGGGGGCCTTAGAGACCCAGTACTTC
.	.	14	TRBV6-1	TRBJ1-1	CASTKIGGDTEAFF	TGTGCCAGCACCAAAATCGGGGGCGACACTGAAGCTTTCTTT
.	TRBD2	16	TRBV7-2	TRBJ2-2	CASSWGGTRTAGELFF	TGTGCCAGCAGCTGGGGGGGGACTAGAACGGCCGGGGAGCTGTTTTTT
.	.	13	TRBV27	TRBJ2-5	CASSLRGGETQYF	TGTGCCAGCAGTTTGAGGGGCGGAGAGACCCAGTACTTC
.	.	16	TRBV5-6	TRBJ2-1	CASSLDTVSSYNEQFF	TGTGCCAGCAGCCTAGACACCGTAAGCTCCTACAATGAGCAGTTCTTC
.	.	15	TRBV6-1	TRBJ2-3	CASTNGGQHTDTQYF	TGTGCCAGCACCAACGGCGGGCAACACACAGATACGCAGTATTTT
.	.	14	TRBV10-3	TRBJ2-1	CAIRSGTDYNEQFF	TGTGCCATCAGATCCGGGACGGATTACAATGAGCAGTTCTTC
.	TRBD1	16	TRBV7-2	TRBJ2-6	CASSDYRGGGANVLTF	TGTGCCAGCAGCGATTACAGGGGTGGAGGGGCCAACGTCCTGACTTTC
.	.	14	TRBV11-2	TRBJ1-1	CASSLKEGGTEAFF	TGTGCCAGCAGCCTTAAAGAGGGTGGCACTGAAGCTTTCTTT
.	.	16	TRBV9	TRBJ1-3	CASSADFGGAGNTIYF	TGTGCCAGCAGCGCCGATTTCGGGGGAGCTGGAAACACCATATATTTT
few	.	14	TRBV7-3	TRBJ1-1	CASSLGHLNTEAFF	TGTGCCAGCAGCTTAGGCCACCTGAACACTGAAGCTTTCTTT
.	.	12	TRBV5-6	TRBJ2-1	CASSRQYNEQFF	TGTGCCAGCAGCCGGCAGTACAATGAGCAGTTCTTC
.	.	14	TRBV5-4	TRBJ2-7	CASSLDRAPYEQYF	TGTGCCAGCAGCTTGGACAGGGCCCCCTACGAGCAGTACTTC